This is a list of T cell receptor beta chains from one sample in a study of T-cell reconstitution after alpha-beta-depleted transplantation in children. Using its own MiXCR run on the PCR reads, TCRdb lists one record per CDR3 protein. The sample shows 200,000 to 300,000 distinct CDR3 sequences, 8.2% of them seen only once. This sample comprised PBMCs, mostly from graft donor cells, obtained 180 days after TCRalphabeta/CD19-depleted stem cell transplant. The receptors originated from a male patient younger than 18 who had a stem cell transplant for acute lymphoblastic leukemia, so the T cells may come from the graft donor. CDR3s include the opening cysteine and the closing phenylalanine or tryptophan. The D gene is left open where the match is weak. Not all rows give a size; the values are once, few, many and, for expanded clones, a class.

TRBV7-7	TRBJ2-2	TRBD1	many	TGTGCCAGCAGCTTACGACAGGGAAGCACCGGGGAGCTGTTTTTT	CASSLRQGSTGELFF
TRBV19	TRBJ1-1	-	-	TGTGCCAGTACGGCCAGTAGGAACACTGAAGCTTTCTTT	CASTASRNTEAFF
TRBV5-1	TRBJ2-3	-	many	TGCGCCAGCAGCGGGGGACAATCAGATACGCAGTATTTT	CASSGGQSDTQYF
TRBV6-5	TRBJ1-2	TRBD1	many	TGTGCCAGCAGTTACTCGAGTCTCGGACAGGGGGGCTATGGCTACACCTTC	CASSYSSLGQGGYGYTF
TRBV29-1	TRBJ2-1	-	many	TGCAGCGCCGCGAAGAGGGCTGAGACTTACAATGAGCAGTTCTTC	CSAAKRAETYNEQFF
TRBV12-3/TRBV12-4	TRBJ2-7	-	many	TGTGCCAGCAGCGATGGAGGGTACGAGCAGTACTTC	CASSDGGYEQYF
TRBV4-1	TRBJ2-7	TRBD1	many	TGCGCCAGCAGCCAAGCCCGGGGACAGGGCTGGGAGCAGTACTTC	CASSQARGQGWEQYF
TRBV5-1	TRBJ2-7	-	many	TGCGCCAGCAGCCCCCTTGAGGGCGGTTCCTACGAGCAGTACTTC	CASSPLEGGSYEQYF
TRBV5-6	TRBJ2-1	TRBD2	many	TGTGCCAGCAGCTTAGTGGGACTAGTGAACAATGAGCAGTTCTTC	CASSLVGLVNNEQFF
TRBV5-1	TRBJ2-1	-	many	TGCGCCAGCAGCCCCCGGACGGGGTGGAATGAGCAGTTCTTC	CASSPRTGWNEQFF
TRBV18	TRBJ1-5	-	few	TGTGCCAGCTCACCACGGCGGGGGCAAGATAGCAATCAGCCCCAGCATTTT	CASSPRRGQDSNQPQHF
TRBV7-8	TRBJ1-5	-	many	TGTGCCAGCAGCTTAGTAGACGGGCTGGGCAATCAGCCCCAGCATTTT	CASSLVDGLGNQPQHF
TRBV3-1	TRBJ1-6	-	-	TGTGCCTGCAGCCAGCGGGGAAGGGGGTCGGGAAATTCACCCCTCCACTTT	CACSQRGRGSGNSPLHF
TRBV10-3	TRBJ2-3	-	many	TGTGCCATCAGACAGCCTTCTAGCACAGATACGCAGTATTTT	CAIRQPSSTDTQYF
TRBV12-3/TRBV12-4	TRBJ2-3	TRBD2	many	TGTGCCAGCAGTTTGAAGCGGGGGGGCTGGTGGACAGATACGCAGTATTTT	CASSLKRGGWWTDTQYF
TRBV7-6	TRBJ1-1	TRBD1	many	TGTGCCAGCAGCCGGACAGGGGCGGGATCTCTATCTGAAGCTTTCTTT	CASSRTGAGSLSEAFF
TRBV7-2	TRBJ2-7	-	many	TGTGCCAGCAGCTCCCCCCAGGAGCAGTACTTC	CASSSPQEQYF
TRBV29-1	TRBJ2-2	TRBD2	many	TGCAGCGTTGAGCGGGGGTGGCCCGGGGAGCTGTTTTTT	CSVERGWPGELFF